This is a list of T cell receptor beta chains from one sample in a study of T cell responses to AZD1222 COVID-19 vaccine. Clones were sequenced by immunoSEQ multiplex PCR, and TCRdb holds only the in-frame ones, with some missing. Of roughly 150,000 clones listed, under 95% were seen once; the top ten hold roughly 5.5%. The sample consisted of peripheral blood, taken 28 days after the second AZD1222 dose. The receptors derive from an adult who received the AZD1222 COVID-19 vaccine. Both conserved end residues are part of each CDR3. A D gene is named only where the DNA matches it firmly. Only some rows state a clone size, as once, few, many or a class for expanded clones.

v_call,j_call,clone_size,d_call,cdr3_nt,cdr3_aa
TRBV10-3,TRBJ1-2,-,-,TGTGCCATCAGTGAGGAGGGTAACTATGGCTACACCTTC,CAISEEGNYGYTF
TRBV5-1,TRBJ1-1,-,-,TGCGCCAGCAGGGGCCAGAATAACATGAACACTGAAGCTTTCTTT,CASRGQNNMNTEAFF
TRBV14,TRBJ2-5,-,-,TGTGCCAGCAGCCATGGGGCGAAGACCCAGTACTTC,CASSHGAKTQYF
TRBV27,TRBJ2-7,-,-,TGTGCCAGCAGCCCCAGGCGTTTCTCCTACGAGCAGTACTTC,CASSPRRFSYEQYF
TRBV4-1,TRBJ1-2,once,TRBD1,TGCGCCAGCAGGCCCGGGACAGCCGTTCCTAACTATGGCTACACCTTC,CASRPGTAVPNYGYTF
TRBV24-1,TRBJ2-2,-,-,TGTGCCACCAGTGACCGCCAGGAGGGGACCGGGGAGCTGTTTTTT,CATSDRQEGTGELFF
TRBV7-2,TRBJ1-6,-,-,TGTGCCAGCAGCCTAGCTCGCGCCTCACCCCTCCACTTT,CASSLARASPLHF
TRBV6-5,TRBJ1-6,-,-,TGTGCCAGCAGTTACAATCTTGACAAGTCTAATTCACCCCTCCACTTT,CASSYNLDKSNSPLHF
TRBV7-8,TRBJ2-5,-,TRBD1,TGTGCCAGCAGCCTTGACAGGGGGCGAGGGACCCAGTACTTC,CASSLDRGRGTQYF
TRBV13,TRBJ1-1,-,-,TGTGCCAGCACCCTTTTCCAGGCCCTCGAATGGGACACTGAAGCTTTCTTT,CASTLFQALEWDTEAFF
TRBV15,TRBJ2-7,-,TRBD2,TGTGCCACCAGCAGAGATTCTGTTCTAGGCGGGAGCGAGCAGTACTTC,CATSRDSVLGGSEQYF
TRBV11-2,TRBJ2-3,-,-,TGTGCCAGCAGCTTCGGGGGAGAGGCTGATACGCAGTATTTT,CASSFGGEADTQYF
TRBV30,TRBJ2-6,-,-,TGTGCCTGGAGTCCCGGAATCTCTGGGGCCAACGTCCTGACTTTC,CAWSPGISGANVLTF
TRBV6-5,TRBJ1-5,-,-,TGTGCCAGCAGCATACAGAGAAATCAGCCCCAGCATTTT,CASSIQRNQPQHF
TRBV28,TRBJ1-2,-,TRBD1,TGTGCCAGCAGTTTCTCCGGGACAGGGGACGATGGCTACACCTTC,CASSFSGTGDDGYTF
TRBV6-4,TRBJ2-1,-,TRBD2,TGTGCCAGCAGCCAACGGGGACTAGCGGGAAATGAGCAGTTCTTC,CASSQRGLAGNEQFF
TRBV19,TRBJ2-1,-,TRBD2,TGTGCCAGTAGTATAACTAGCGGGAGCCATGAGCAGTTCTTC,CASSITSGSHEQFF
TRBV6-5,TRBJ1-2,-,TRBD1,TGTGCCACCGGACAGGGACTCCTGGATGGCTACACCTTC,CATGQGLLDGYTF
TRBV28,TRBJ2-1,-,TRBD1,TGTGCCAGCAGTCAGGGACAGGGCCGGGTTATGGTCTTC,CASSQGQGRVMVF
TRBV5-1,TRBJ2-5,-,-,TGCGCCAGCAACGATCTCAAGTACCAAGAGACCCAGTACTTC,CASNDLKYQETQYF
TRBV18,TRBJ1-4,-,-,TGTGCCAGCTCAAGGCTGGGGGGTGAAAAACTGTTTTTT,CASSRLGGEKLFF
TRBV1,TRBJ2-3,-,-,TGCACCAGCAGCCAAGACGGGAGTAAGACAGATACGCAGTATTTT,CTSSQDGSKTDTQYF
TRBV27,TRBJ1-1,-,TRBD1,TGTGCCAGCAGTTTACACAGGGGCACTGAAGCTTTCTTT,CASSLHRGTEAFF
TRBV7-8,TRBJ2-1,-,-,TGTGCCAGCAGCTTAATGGGCGACCCCTACAATGAGCAGTTCTTC,CASSLMGDPYNEQFF
TRBV10-3,TRBJ2-7,-,-,TGTGCCATCAGTGCGGCTAGCGTGAGCTCCTACGAGCAGTACTTC,CAISAASVSSYEQYF
TRBV4-3,TRBJ1-2,-,TRBD1,TGCGCCAGCAGCCAAGCGAAGGGGGCGGGCTATGGCTACACCTTC,CASSQAKGAGYGYTF
TRBV28,TRBJ1-2,-,TRBD1,TGTGCCAGTAGAGGAACAGGGGACGGCTATGGCTACACCTTC,CASRGTGDGYGYTF